A selection of T cell receptor beta chains follows, all from one sample in a study of human T cells and chemical hapten exposure. Via MiXCR, TCRdb re-called the RACE reads, giving one row per CDR3 protein. The sample consists of 40,000 to 45,000 distinct CDR3 sequences, more than 8.5% of them appearing once. Specimen: whole blood, collected in connection with sensitization to the hapten diphenylcyclopropenone (DPC). All receptors come from a woman aged 40 to 55 with alopecia areata. Some clones in this sample may be carry-over from other donors' samples. The CDR3 runs from the conserved cysteine through the conserved F or W.

TRBV20-1 | 13 | CSARASLAETQYF
TRBV7-9 | 16 | CASSFVPGLHGTEAFF
TRBV29-1 | 13 | CSVYPGQVNEQFF
TRBV6-1 | 14 | CASSGTGENSPLHF
TRBV7-2 | 13 | CASSLVLGQPQHF
TRBV6-2/TRBV6-3 | 16 | CASSYSRSDGANVLTF
TRBV18 | 16 | CASSRGTVDGSQPQHF
TRBV11-2 | 16 | CASSLTAGSSGNTIYF
TRBV28 | 14 | CASSHPRGTETQYF
TRBV11-2 | 15 | CASSSTGTSRNEQFF
TRBV7-2 | 12 | CASSLGGDEAFF
TRBV28 | 16 | CASSPRLQALRETQYF
TRBV7-6 | 11 | CASSTEETQYF
TRBV5-1 | 16 | CASSLGSGLSSYEQYF
TRBV6-2/TRBV6-3 | 14 | CASRPAGGGGRAFF
TRBV6-1 | 15 | CASSGIQLAKNIQYF
TRBV3-1 | 15 | CASSPVTMNTGELFF
TRBV10-3 | 15 | CAISEGGGANTEAFF
TRBV6-2/TRBV6-3 | 17 | CASSRTGGASYNSPLHF
TRBV5-1 | 14 | CASGQGKGTGELFF
TRBV7-2 | 15 | CASSLLLGGETEAFF
TRBV12-3/TRBV12-4 | 12 | CASSLWGNEQFF
TRBV19 | 12 | CASMGDYYGYTF
TRBV11-3 | 13 | CASSQGDNSPLHF
TRBV6-5 | 15 | CASSYSFGRLTEAFF
TRBV5-1 | 14 | CASTLRAPNGEAFF
TRBV6-2/TRBV6-3 | 12 | CASHPPGQPQHF
TRBV7-2 | 14 | CASSLEGTNTEAFF
TRBV2 | 14 | CASSRDPSSYEQYF
TRBV28 | 16 | CASSWTDWPRPYGYTF
TRBV29-1 | 18 | CSVEDPDLAAGGLWVQYF
TRBV29-1 | 13 | CSVEDQLGYEQYF
TRBV4-1 | 14 | CASSSPAENYGYTF
TRBV18 | 13 | CASSPGQNYGYTF
TRBV2 | 15 | CASREETGSNQPQHF
TRBV25-1 | 15 | CASSETGISNQPQHF
TRBV30 | 11 | CALSNTGELFF